This TCR delta chain was retrieved from a study of DNA immune sequencing with unique molecular identifiers. Study summary: Sequencing used genomic DNA of immunomagnetically enriched buffy-coat γδ T cells. PBMC-derived γδ T cells were enriched by FACS.

There are 15 residues in the CDR3. The trim removed 2 bases at V and 7 bases at J, leaving 11 bases unmatched. Germline V CDR1 and CDR2: GEAIGNYY, EKD. Note on this clone: Its target is not known. The mismatch at residue 5 between this DNA's translation and the TCRdb protein of a much larger clone likely reflects a read error; the protein shown is translated from the DNA.

Regarding the study as a whole: The most frequent TRD pairing among healthy donor clonotypes was TRDV2-TRDJ1.

Genomic DNA underwent 32-plex PCR targeting all 8 TRDV and 4 TRDJ genes. The library had 12-nucleotide UMIs introduced over roughly 3 barcoding cycles, then a second adapter PCR. TCRdb called clones from the multiplex PCR reads again using CATT. Among more than 600 delta-chain clones listed, 3% to 3.5% were seen once. The rearrangement joins TRDV2 to TRDJ1; 8 nucleotides match TRDD3. This TCR came from a human donor in good health. Sequencing input: gamma-delta T cells from PBMCs. In DNA form, the CDR3 reads TGTGCCTGTGACATCGTCGGGGGATATTTGGGTAAACTCATCTTT. It specifies CACDIVGGYLGKLIF.